A selection of T cell receptor beta chains follows, all from one sample in a study of blood T cell repertoires in COVID-19. The method was immunoSEQ multiplex PCR; TCRdb's version includes in-frame clones alone and lacks a portion of them. This table has 150,000 to 200,000 clones, roughly 80% appearing once. Sequenced material: peripheral blood. These receptors came from a human donor with acute or convalescent COVID-19. The donor label of this sample is uncertain. Both conserved end residues are part of each CDR3. A D gene is named only where the DNA matches it firmly. Clone size is stated in some rows and not others, as once, few, many or a class when expanded.

D,V,size,J,DNA,CDR3
.,TRBV11-3,.,TRBJ2-7,TGTGCCAGCAGCCTTACCGACAGCGAGCAGTACTTC,CASSLTDSEQYF
.,TRBV15,once,TRBJ2-2,TGTGCCACCAGCAGAGATGTCAGGGTAACCGGGGAGCTGTTTTTT,CATSRDVRVTGELFF
TRBD2,TRBV30,.,TRBJ2-7,TGTGCCTGGAGTGTCGCGGGAGGCCGCTACGAGCAGTACTTC,CAWSVAGGRYEQYF
TRBD1,TRBV5-8,once,TRBJ2-3,TGTGCCAGCAGCTCCGGACAGGGGGGTATCACAGATACGCAGTATTTT,CASSSGQGGITDTQYF
.,TRBV11-2,.,TRBJ2-7,TGTGCCAGCAGGAGGCAGGGGATCTCCTACGAGCAGTACTTC,CASRRQGISYEQYF
.,TRBV15,.,TRBJ2-4,TGTGCCACCAGCAGAGGGGGCAACATTCAGTACTTC,CATSRGGNIQYF
TRBD1,TRBV7-2,.,TRBJ2-2,TGTGCCAGCAGCTTAGTGGGCAGGGGGACCGGGGAGCTGTTTTTT,CASSLVGRGTGELFF
.,TRBV12-5,.,TRBJ1-2,TGTGCTAGTGGTTTGGTCCCACCGATGCCAGGGCCCGAATACTATGGCTACACCTTC,CASGLVPPMPGPEYYGYTF
TRBD2,TRBV5-8,.,TRBJ2-2,TGTGCCAGCAGTAAGCTCGGGACTAGCGGCTACACCGGGGAGCTGTTTTTT,CASSKLGTSGYTGELFF
TRBD1,TRBV3-1/TRBV3-2,.,TRBJ1-1,TGTGCCAGCAGTTCTACAGGGGGCTCTGAAGCTTTCTTT,CASSSTGGSEAFF
.,TRBV2,.,TRBJ1-1,TGTGCCAGCAGTGGACAGCTCACGGCTTTCTTT,CASSGQLTAFF
.,TRBV10-2,.,TRBJ2-5,TGCGCCAGCAGTGAGTCAAGGCGGGGAATGGCCCAGTACTTC,CASSESRRGMAQYF
.,TRBV28,.,TRBJ1-5,TGTGCCAGCGATCGCCGGAGGGGCAATCAGCCCCAGCATTTT,CASDRRRGNQPQHF
TRBD2,TRBV5-6,once,TRBJ2-1,TGTGCCAGCAGTTCTAGCGGGGGGTTTTACAATGAGCAGTTCTTC,CASSSSGGFYNEQFF
.,TRBV2,.,TRBJ1-1,TGTGCCAGCAGACAGGGCGGTGTCTACGACACTGAAGCTTTCTTT,CASRQGGVYDTEAFF
.,TRBV25-1,.,TRBJ2-7,TGTGCCAGCAGTGAATATGGCACCGAAAGAGAGCAGTACTTC,CASSEYGTEREQYF
.,TRBV5-1,.,TRBJ2-7,TGCGCCAGCCGACAGGACTCCTACGAGCAGTACTTC,CASRQDSYEQYF
.,TRBV9,few,TRBJ1-3,TGTGCCAGCAGCGGCGGGAACACCATATATTTT,CASSGGNTIYF
.,TRBV28,.,TRBJ2-7,TGTGCCAGCAGCTTTTCCCGACTGGCCTCCTACGAGCAGTACTTC,CASSFSRLASYEQYF
.,TRBV27,.,TRBJ2-7,TGTGCCAGCAGTTACAGGGACTACGGCTACGAGCAGTACTTC,CASSYRDYGYEQYF
.,TRBV10-3,.,TRBJ1-3,TGTGCCATCAGGGAGGGCCCGACAGGCTCTGGAAACACCATATATTTT,CAIREGPTGSGNTIYF
TRBD2,TRBV9,.,TRBJ2-5,TGTGCCAGCAGCGTAGCGGGCGCGGGCGGGAGGGCCGGGGGGCAAGAGACCCAGTACTTC,CASSVAGAGGRAGGQETQYF
.,TRBV9,.,TRBJ2-7,TGTGCCAGCAGCCCTTCAGGTCCCTACGAGCAGTACTTC,CASSPSGPYEQYF
.,TRBV5-4,.,TRBJ2-3,TGTGCCAGCAGCACCCGGACTAGCACAGATACGCAGTATTTT,CASSTRTSTDTQYF
TRBD2,TRBV3-1/TRBV3-2,.,TRBJ2-7,TGTGCCAGCAGCCAACTTTGGGGGAGGACTAGGGGTTCCGAGCAGTACTTC,CASSQLWGRTRGSEQYF
.,TRBV2,.,TRBJ1-1,TGTGCCAGCAGACCTCGGGCCCGGGGGACTGAAGCTTTCTTT,CASRPRARGTEAFF
TRBD1,TRBV7-2,.,TRBJ1-3,TGTGCCAGCAGCTTAGGCAGGACAGGCAGCTCTGGAAACACCATATATTTT,CASSLGRTGSSGNTIYF
TRBD1,TRBV7-9,.,TRBJ2-2,TGTGCCAGCAGCTCAGCTACAGGGGCCCCCGGGGAGCTGTTTTTT,CASSSATGAPGELFF
TRBD1,TRBV5-8,.,TRBJ1-5,TGTGCCAGCAGCGGGACAGGTGGGGGCAATCAGCCCCAGCATTTT,CASSGTGGGNQPQHF
.,TRBV6-5,.,TRBJ2-3,TGTGCCAGCAGTTTTTACCCGGCAGATACGCAGTATTTT,CASSFYPADTQYF
TRBD2,TRBV7-9,.,TRBJ2-7,TGTGCCAGCAGCTTAGGTAGCGGGAGAGCTTACGAGCAGTACTTC,CASSLGSGRAYEQYF
TRBD1,TRBV7-2,once,TRBJ2-3,TGTGCCAGCAGCTTAGGGACAGGGGAGACAGATACGCAGTATTTT,CASSLGTGETDTQYF
.,TRBV19,once,TRBJ1-2,TGTGCCAGTAGTATAGGATCGAGCTATGGCTACACCTTC,CASSIGSSYGYTF
TRBD1,TRBV4-1,.,TRBJ2-7,TGCGCCAGCAGCCAACCGGACAGGCTCATAAGCTCCTACGAGCAGTACTTC,CASSQPDRLISSYEQYF
TRBD1,TRBV18,.,TRBJ1-6,TGTGCCAGCTCACCCTTAGGTCGGACAGGGGGAAATTCACCCCTCCACTTT,CASSPLGRTGGNSPLHF
.,TRBV7-9,.,TRBJ1-2,TGTGCCAGCAGCCCAAAGGGACGGGAGCACACCTTC,CASSPKGREHTF
TRBD2,TRBV19,.,TRBJ2-7,TGTGCCAGTAGTATTCAGCGGGAGGTGGGCGAGCAGTACTTC,CASSIQREVGEQYF
.,TRBV29-1,.,TRBJ1-4,TGCAGCGTTGACGCGGATGGGTCTAATGAAAAACTGTTTTTT,CSVDADGSNEKLFF
.,TRBV7-9,.,TRBJ2-3,TGTGCCAGCAGCTTTCCCCTAGAGACGAAAGATACGCAGTATTTT,CASSFPLETKDTQYF
.,TRBV27,few,TRBJ2-3,TGTGCCAGCACGCGGGGCGACACAGATACGCAGTATTTT,CASTRGDTDTQYF
TRBD2,TRBV6-6,few,TRBJ2-1,TGTGCCAGCAGTCGCGGGGGACGGAGCTCCTACAATGAGCAGTTCTTC,CASSRGGRSSYNEQFF
.,TRBV2,once,TRBJ1-3,TGTGCCAGCAGTGAACCGGACAGCGAGGGTACCCACCCTGGAAACACCATATATTTT,CASSEPDSEGTHPGNTIYF
.,TRBV30,.,TRBJ1-3,TGTGCCTGGAGTAAAGAAACAGGAAACACCATATATTTT,CAWSKETGNTIYF
TRBD2,TRBV3-1/TRBV3-2,.,TRBJ2-5,TGTGCCAGCAGCCCGGGACTAGCGGGACAAGAGACCCAGTACTTC,CASSPGLAGQETQYF
TRBD2,TRBV6-5,.,TRBJ2-7,TGTGCCAGCAGTTACCAGCGGGGGGTATCCTACGAGCAGTACTTC,CASSYQRGVSYEQYF
.,TRBV3-1/TRBV3-2,few,TRBJ2-3,TGTGCCAGCAGCTTTGCGGGAAGCACAGATACGCAGTATTTT,CASSFAGSTDTQYF
TRBD1,TRBV28,.,TRBJ1-2,TGTGCCAGCAGTTTGATAGGGGGCCTCCTGTCCTATGGCTACACCTTC,CASSLIGGLLSYGYTF